The 26 T cell receptor beta chains listed next were all sequenced from one sample in a study of human CD8 memory T cell subsets (dated by TCRdb to about 2020). A Human TCR Profiling Kit was used to prepare UMI-labeled 5' RACE TCRbeta libraries. The reads were reprocessed in TCRdb, with one entry per CDR3 protein sequence and no accompanying DNA. This sample's listing comprises 10,000 or so distinct CDR3 sequences. The ten largest make up roughly 21% of the sample. Sample: CD8+ T cells from PBMCs. The receptors come from a human donor in good health.

This sequence joins TRBV12-3 or TRBV12-4 and TRBJ2-1. The CDR3 runs 14 residues. Here the CDR3 reads CASSSLGPHDEQFF.

This clonotype is labeled medium-sized based on frequency. The genes are TRBV28 and TRBJ1-5. The germline V gene has CDR1 MDHEN and CDR2 SYDVKM. The CDR3 has 13 residues. This CDR3 is CASSDQDSQPQHF.

The chain combines TRBV11-2 with TRBJ1-1; TCRdb lists TRBD1, though no DNA is available to test this call. CDR1 is SGHAT, CDR2 FQNNGV, per germline. This CDR3 region has 16 residues. The CDR3 protein is CASSLEFEGGWTEAFF. Full variable domain (remainder filled in from reference TRBV11-2 and TRBJ1-1): EAGVAQSPRYKIIEKRQSVAFWCNPISGHATLYWYQQILGQGPKLLIQFQNNGVVDDSQLPKDRFSAERLKGVDSTLKIQPAKLEDSAVYLCASSLEFEGGWTEAFFGQGTRLTVV.

By frequency, this clonotype registers large. The gene calls are TRBV7-8 and TRBJ2-7; TCRdb's D call of TRBD1 is untestable without DNA. The germline V gene encodes CDR1 SGHVS and CDR2 FQNEAQ. This CDR3 contains 14 residues. This CDR3 reads CASLAGAAGREQYF.

CDR3 amino acids: CASSLKNSYEQYF. The V call is TRBV27, the J call TRBJ2-7. The CDR3 is made up of 13 amino acids. From germline, CDR1 is MNHEY and CDR2 SMNVEV (reference sequence).

The chain employs TRBV29-1 and TRBJ2-7; the D call of TRBD1 rests on TCRdb alone, since no DNA is present to check it. CDR1 is SQVTM and CDR2 is ANQGSEA in the germline V gene. The CDR3 consists of 14 residues. This CDR3 reads CSVEDRDRGYEQYF.

The CDR3 loop is CASNEDNLSGNTIYF. The genes are TRBV10-2 and TRBJ1-3. CDR1 and CDR2 (germline): WSHSY, SAAADI. The CDR3 totals 15 residues.

This chain links TRBV5-1 with TRBJ1-5; the D call of TRBD1 rests on TCRdb alone, since no DNA is present to check it. CDR3 size: 14 residues. Germline V gene sequence: CDR1 SGHRS, CDR2 YFSETQ. CDR3 sequence: CASSLGQGGQPQHF.

The CDR3 sequence is CASSLVGQDDEQYF. The rearrangement joins TRBV5-1 to TRBJ2-7; the D call from TCRdb, TRBD1, cannot be confirmed without DNA. CDR3 length: 14 residues. Looked up from germline, CDR1 is SGHRS and CDR2 is YFSETQ.

The chain links TRBV19 to TRBJ2-7. CDR3 length equals 14 residues. Germline V CDR1 and CDR2: LNHDA, SQIVND (reference sequence). CDR3 sequence reads: CASSISGYTYEQYF.

The chain recombines TRBV9 with TRBJ2-1. Germline CDR1 and CDR2: SGDLS and YYNGEE. This CDR3 has 15 residues. CDR3: CASDHRGAKGNEQFF.

This chain's CDR3 is CASSSSDYSRGNYGYTF. The V call is TRBV28, the J call TRBJ1-2; the D gene TCRdb calls, TRBD1, cannot be checked with no DNA. The CDR3 extends over 17 amino acids. The germline V gene has CDR1 MDHEN and CDR2 SYDVKM.

The rearrangement joins TRBV28 to TRBJ2-7; the D call from TCRdb, TRBD2, cannot be confirmed without DNA. The CDR3 contains 14 residues. The germline CDR1 and CDR2 sequences are MDHEN and SYDVKM. The CDR3 spells CASSLRTSAGEQYF.

V and J are TRBV12-3 or TRBV12-4 and TRBJ2-5; absent DNA, TCRdb's TRBD2 call cannot be checked. The CDR3 length is 12 residues. CDR3 region: CASNLGEETQYF.

The chain combines TRBV13 with TRBJ2-1; TCRdb's assignment of TRBD2 cannot be checked, as there is no DNA. This CDR3 contains 17 residues. Germline V gives CDR1 PRHDT, CDR2 FYEKMQ (reference sequence). CDR3 in amino acids: CASSSVDSGASYNEQFF.

Considering frequency, this clonotype is medium-sized. J is TRBJ2-2 and V is TRBV7-9. Germline loops: CDR1 SEHNR, CDR2 FQNEAQ (reference sequence). The CDR3 has 16 residues. CDR3 sequence reads: CASSLGPRDNTGELFF.

The V and J genes are TRBV28 and TRBJ1-1. The germline V gene has CDR1 MDHEN and CDR2 SYDVKM. CDR3 size: 12 residues. CDR3 loop: CASSRRAREAFF.

This chain joins TRBV3-1 and TRBJ2-1. CDR3 length: 14 amino acids. CDR1 is LGHDT and CDR2 is YNNKEL in the germline V gene (reference sequence). The CDR3 sequence: CASSSGLIGDEQFF.

Considering frequency, this clonotype is medium-sized. The rearrangement links TRBV30 to TRBJ2-1. Per germline, CDR1 GTSNPN and CDR2 SVGIG (reference sequence). The CDR3 runs to 14 residues. CDR3: CAWVAGNTNNEQFF. The full variable domain, its missing parts supplied by reference TRBV30 and TRBJ2-1, is SQTIHQWPATLVQPVGSPLSLECTVEGTSNPNLYWYRQAAGRGLQLLFYSVGIGQISSEVPQNLSASRPQDRQFILSSKKLLLSDSGFYLCAWVAGNTNNEQFFGPGTRLTVL.

This clonotype is classed as large by frequency. This chain joins TRBV27 and TRBJ2-5. This CDR3 has 15 residues. Germline V gives CDR1 MNHEY, CDR2 SMNVEV (reference sequence). CDR3 sequence: CASSLLAGYEQTQYF.

The chain combines TRBV4-1 with TRBJ2-7; TCRdb lists TRBD1, though no DNA is available to test this call. This CDR3 region has 15 residues. The germline CDR1 and CDR2 sequences are MGHRA and YSYEKL. The CDR3 loop is CASSQDMDSTYEQYF.

This chain's CDR3 is CASSVGSLGGAEAFF. This chain links TRBV9 with TRBJ1-1; TCRdb lists TRBD1, though no DNA is available to test this call. CDR1 and CDR2 (germline): SGDLS, YYNGEE. This CDR3 contains 15 residues.

The gene calls are TRBV28 and TRBJ2-7. This CDR3 spans 13 amino acids. The germline V gene encodes CDR1 MDHEN and CDR2 SYDVKM. CDR3 residues: CASRRDGTYEQYF.

The CDR3 loop is CASSQGTPGEQYF. The rearrangement uses TRBV4-1 and TRBJ2-7; checking the TCRdb D call of TRBD1 is not possible without DNA. The CDR3 contains 13 residues. Germline V CDR1 and CDR2: MGHRA, YSYEKL.

V is TRBV6-2 or TRBV6-3 and J is TRBJ1-1; TCRdb designates TRBD1, a call that cannot be tested without DNA. The CDR3 is 13 amino acids. Germline CDR1 MNHEY, CDR2 SVGEGT. CDR3 protein: CASSATGNTEAFF.

The V gene is TRBV7-9, the J gene TRBJ1-5; the D gene TCRdb calls, TRBD1, cannot be checked with no DNA. Germline V CDR1 and CDR2: SEHNR, FQNEAQ (reference sequence). This CDR3 has 13 residues. CDR3 region: CASSQGQTQPQHF.